Below are 9 T cell receptor beta chains sequenced from a single sample in a study of cytomegalovirus exposure and HLA in healthy donors (dated by TCRdb to the late 2010s). Libraries came from the immunoSEQ multiplex PCR assay. TCRdb took this table from immuneACCESS and kept in-frame rearrangements with V and J called. Such tables lack part of the clones; where checked against another copy, unresolved V genes explain under half of the gap, and the rest is unexplained. In this sample the table shows roughly 150,000 clones, approximately 91% of which occur a single time. The ten top clones hold more than 2.5% of the sample. Sequenced: PBMCs. These receptors came from a woman aged 18 to 35 in good health and CMV-seropositive.

This chain uses TRBV28 with TRBJ1-2; TRBD1 matches 9 bases. CDR3 length equals 17 residues. CDR1 and CDR2 (germline): MDHEN, SYDVKM. Germline trimming cut 6 bases from V and 7 bases from J; bases unmatched to any gene: 18. The CDR3: CASRPQPPTGTGIGYTF. The CDR3 DNA follows: TGTGCCAGCAGGCCTCAACCCCCGACCGGGACAGGGATTGGCTACACCTTC.

J is TRBJ2-7 and V is TRBV7-9, with 7 bases identical to TRBD1. Looked up from germline, CDR1 is SEHNR and CDR2 is FQNEAQ (reference sequence). J gave up 0 bases and V 5 bases, and 4 bases lay outside the gene matches. This CDR3 contains 14 residues. CDR3 bases: TGTGCCAGCAGCCGACAGGGAAGCTCCTACGAGCAGTACTTC. Protein sequence: CASSRQGSSYEQYF.

This chain connects TRBV7-2 to TRBJ2-7; 9 nucleotides align to TRBD2. With 1 base clipped from V and 3 bases from J, the junction kept 4 bases outside the gene matches. Germline-derived CDR1 and CDR2 are SGHTA and FQGNSA. CDR3 size: 15 residues. CDR3 region: CASSLGLAVNYEQYF. The CDR3 coding sequence is TGTGCCAGCAGCTTAGGACTAGCGGTCAACTACGAGCAGTACTTC.

This chain joins TRBV30 and TRBJ2-7, with TRBD2 matching over 10 bases. The J segment lost 0 bases and the V segment lost 0 bases, leaving 2 bases of the junction unmatched. The CDR3 loop spans 15 amino acids. Germline CDR1 reads GTSNPN; CDR2 reads SVGIG (reference sequence). CDR3 in DNA: TGTGCCTGGAGTGTACTAGCGGGGAGCTCCTACGAGCAGTACTTC. It codes for CAWSVLAGSSYEQYF.

The chain has TRBV28 and TRBJ2-7; weak D call: TRBD1 (7 bases). Trimming cost V 5 bases and J 4 bases, with 12 bases left between them. Germline lookup yields CDR1 MDHEN and CDR2 SYDVKM. The CDR3 is 13 amino acids. DNA for the CDR3: TGTGCCAGCAGTGGAGGGACAGTTTACGAGCAGTACTTC. Protein sequence: CASSGGTVYEQYF.

The V and J genes are TRBV7-3 and TRBJ2-3; D may be TRBD2 (5 bases). This CDR3 has 14 amino acids. Germline V gene lookup returns CDR1 SGHTA and CDR2 FQGTGA. Trimming removed 5 bases at V and 5 bases at J, with 14 bases between. The CDR3 DNA reads TGTGCCAGCAGCAGATCGGGAACGGAAGATACGCAGTATTTT. This sequence encodes CASSRSGTEDTQYF.

The gene calls are TRBV7-9 and TRBJ2-2; tentative D call: TRBD2 (5 bases). Trimming shortened V by 5 bases and J by 0 bases, and 16 bases separated the two germline ends. This CDR3 is built from 17 residues. Germline CDR1 reads SEHNR; CDR2 reads FQNEAQ (reference sequence). The CDR3 DNA reads TGTGCCAGCAGCCCAAAGGCTGGAGGTACGAACACCGGGGAGCTGTTTTTT. It codes for CASSPKAGGTNTGELFF.

The chain has TRBV13 and TRBJ2-3; 10 bases agree with TRBD2. CDR1 is PRHDT, CDR2 FYEKMQ, per germline (reference sequence). This CDR3 spans 16 amino acids. The ends lost 2 bases at V and 0 bases at J; junction bases unmatched: 2. In DNA form, the CDR3 reads TGTGCCAGCAGCTTACAGACTAGCGGGAGCACAGATACGCAGTATTTT. Translated: CASSLQTSGSTDTQYF.

The chain recombines TRBV29-1 with TRBJ1-4; 7 nucleotides align to TRBD1. V was clipped by 0 bases and J by 0 bases; unmatched bases: 7. This CDR3 spans 17 amino acids. The germline V gene encodes CDR1 SQVTM and CDR2 ANQGSEA. The DNA of the CDR3 is TGCAGCGTTGAAGATCGGACAGGTCTTGCAACTAATGAAAAACTGTTTTTT. This sequence encodes CSVEDRTGLATNEKLFF.